The T cell receptor (beta chain) described here comes from a study of OX40 agonist ivuxolimab in advanced cancers. Data came from immunoSEQ multiplex PCR; TCRdb stores just in-frame clones and leaves some out. The sample has fewer than 25,000 clones, more than 80% seen once. This clone was counted between two and nine times. There are 15 residues in the CDR3. The material sequenced was CD4+ or CD8+ T cells sorted from blood, taken in a trial of the OX40 agonist ivuxolimab. This clonotype originated in an adult with an advanced solid tumor such as melanoma, head and neck, liver or kidney cancer. The chain employs TRBV21-1 and TRBJ2-1. TRBV21-1 is a pseudogene segment. CDR3 in DNA: TGTGCCAGCAGCACTCTTGGACGGGCCTACAATGAGCAGTTCTTC. This codes for CASSTLGRAYNEQFF.